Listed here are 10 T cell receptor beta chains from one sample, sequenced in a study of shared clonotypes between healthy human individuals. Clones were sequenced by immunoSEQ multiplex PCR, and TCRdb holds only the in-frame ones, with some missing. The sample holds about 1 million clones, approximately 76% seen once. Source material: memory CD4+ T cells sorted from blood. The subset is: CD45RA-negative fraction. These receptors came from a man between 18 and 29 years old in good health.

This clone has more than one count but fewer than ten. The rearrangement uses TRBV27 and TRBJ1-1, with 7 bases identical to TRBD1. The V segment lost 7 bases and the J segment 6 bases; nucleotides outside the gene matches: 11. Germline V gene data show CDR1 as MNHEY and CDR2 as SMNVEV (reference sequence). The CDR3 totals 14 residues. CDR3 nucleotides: TGTGCCAGCACCCCTCGACAGGGTATATCTGAAGCTTTCTTT. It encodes CASTPRQGISEAFF.

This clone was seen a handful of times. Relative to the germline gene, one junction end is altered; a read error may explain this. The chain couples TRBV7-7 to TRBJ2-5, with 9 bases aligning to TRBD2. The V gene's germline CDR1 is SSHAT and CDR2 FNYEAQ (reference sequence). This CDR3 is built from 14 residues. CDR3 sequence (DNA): TGTGCTAGCAGCTTAACGGGACTAGCATCGGCCCAGTACTTC. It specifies CASSLTGLASAQYF.

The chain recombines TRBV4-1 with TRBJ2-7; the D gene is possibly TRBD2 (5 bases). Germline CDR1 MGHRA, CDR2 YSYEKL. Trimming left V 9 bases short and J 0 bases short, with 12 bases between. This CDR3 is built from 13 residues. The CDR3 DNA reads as TGCGCCAGTGGTGGGAGAACCTCCTACGAGCAGTACTTC. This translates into CASGGRTSYEQYF.

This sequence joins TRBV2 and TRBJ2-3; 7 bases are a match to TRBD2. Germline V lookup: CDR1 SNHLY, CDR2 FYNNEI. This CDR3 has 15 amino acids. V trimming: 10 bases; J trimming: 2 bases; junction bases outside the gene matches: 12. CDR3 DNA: TGTGCCACCAAAATTCTAGCGGCCAACACAGATACGCAGTATTTT. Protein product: CATKILAANTDTQYF. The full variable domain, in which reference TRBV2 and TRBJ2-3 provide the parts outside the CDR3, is EPEVTQTPSHQVTQMGQEVILRCVPISNHLYFYWYRQILGQKVEFLVSFYNNEISEKSEIFDDQFSVERPDGSNFTLKIRSTKLEDSAMYFCATKILAANTDTQYFGPGTRLTVL.

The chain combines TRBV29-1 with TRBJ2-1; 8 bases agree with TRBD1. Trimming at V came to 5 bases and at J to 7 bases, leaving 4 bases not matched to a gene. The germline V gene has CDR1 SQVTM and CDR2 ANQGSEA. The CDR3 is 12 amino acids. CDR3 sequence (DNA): TGCAGCGTTCGCACAGGGGGTAATGAGCAGTTCTTC. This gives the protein CSVRTGGNEQFF.

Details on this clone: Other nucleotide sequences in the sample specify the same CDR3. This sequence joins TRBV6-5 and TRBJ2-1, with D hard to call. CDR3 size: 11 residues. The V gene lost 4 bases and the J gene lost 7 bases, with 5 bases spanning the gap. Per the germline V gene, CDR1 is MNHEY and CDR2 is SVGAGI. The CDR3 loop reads CASSSFNEQFF. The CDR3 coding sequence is TGTGCCAGCAGTTCTTTTAATGAGCAGTTCTTC.

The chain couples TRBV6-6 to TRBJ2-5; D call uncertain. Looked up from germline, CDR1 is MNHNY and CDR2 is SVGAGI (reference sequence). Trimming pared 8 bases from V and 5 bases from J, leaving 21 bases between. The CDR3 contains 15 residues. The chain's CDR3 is CASGLGLGQLETQYF. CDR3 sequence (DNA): TGTGCCAGCGGCTTGGGGTTAGGGCAGTTGGAGACCCAGTACTTC.

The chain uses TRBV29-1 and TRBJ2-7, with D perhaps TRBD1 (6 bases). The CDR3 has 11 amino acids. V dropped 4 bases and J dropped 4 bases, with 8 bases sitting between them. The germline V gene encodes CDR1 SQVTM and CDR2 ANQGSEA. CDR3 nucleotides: TGCAGCGTTGGAGACAGGTACGAGCAGTACTTC. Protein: CSVGDRYEQYF.

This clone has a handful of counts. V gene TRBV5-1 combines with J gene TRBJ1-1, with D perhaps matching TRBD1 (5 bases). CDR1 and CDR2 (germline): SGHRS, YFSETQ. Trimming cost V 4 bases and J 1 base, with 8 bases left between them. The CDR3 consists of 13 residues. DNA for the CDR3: TGCGCCAGCAGCGAAACAGGGAACACTGAAGCTTTCTTT. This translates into CASSETGNTEAFF.

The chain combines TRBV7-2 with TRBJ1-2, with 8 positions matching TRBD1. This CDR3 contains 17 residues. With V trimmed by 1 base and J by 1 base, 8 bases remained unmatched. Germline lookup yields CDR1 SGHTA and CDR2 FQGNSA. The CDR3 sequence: CASSLVAGGIFNYGYTF. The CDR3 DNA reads TGTGCCAGCAGCTTAGTGGCAGGGGGCATTTTTAACTATGGCTACACCTTC.